This T cell receptor beta chain comes out of a study of blood T cell repertoires in COVID-19. Turning to the study itself: The United States, Italy and Spain supplied acute and convalescent COVID-19 samples. T cells, B-cell-depleted T cells, or PBMCs provided the cDNA or gDNA that served as material.

Original analysis: Reference gene primers were amplified, and this amplification served to estimate nucleated cell counts. Some clones are missing from TCRdb's copy, which holds only in-frame ones; the method was immunoSEQ multiplex PCR. V, J and clone size reflect that table, while D and trimming were determined from the DNA. The sample contains about 92,000 clones, around 72% of which appear only once. Trimming pared 0 bases from V and 3 bases from J, leaving 17 bases between. Germline assignment: CDR1 LGHNA and CDR2 YNFKEQ. This CDR3 contains 17 residues. The rearrangement uses TRBV4-2 and TRBJ1-2; D not resolved. This TCR was recovered from an older woman in a cohort sampled during active or convalescent COVID-19. The specimen sequenced was peripheral blood. Written as DNA, the CDR3 is TGTGCCAGCAGCCAAGATCGGGGTAGGGTGCTCGACTATGGCTACACCTTC. Its protein is CASSQDRGRVLDYGYTF.